The 10 T cell receptor beta chains listed next were all sequenced from one sample in a study of vaccination effects on CD4 cells after COVID-19. Their cognate antigens are unknown. Measured with immunoSEQ multiplex PCR; TCRdb has only the in-frame clones, and not every one. The table has approximately 70,000 clones, 75% to 85% seen once. Before sequencing took place, the ViraFEST assay used viral peptide pools to expand antigen-specific CD4+ T cells. It was after around eleven days of culture that CD4+ T cells were isolated. The participants, recipients of two vaccine doses, got either BNT162b2 or mRNA-1273. This sample comprised CD4+ T cells from PBMCs cultured with HCoV-229E spike peptides, obtained after COVID-19 vaccination. The receptors were sampled from a human donor who received a COVID-19 vaccine.

The gene calls are TRBV5-1 and TRBJ2-5; TRBD1 or TRBD2 may be the D gene (6 bases each). Deletions cut 0 bases from V and 4 bases from J, with 13 bases between. The germline gives CDR1 SGHRS, CDR2 YFSETQ. CDR3 length: 15 amino acids. CDR3 amino acids: CASSLEGGRRETQYF. The CDR3 coding sequence is TGCGCCAGCAGCTTGGAGGGGGGTAGGCGAGAGACCCAGTACTTC.

V usage is TRBV30 and J usage is TRBJ2-7, with 9 bases aligning to TRBD1. Looked up from germline, CDR1 is GTSNPN and CDR2 is SVGIG (reference sequence). J was trimmed by 4 bases and V by 7 bases; bases with no gene match: 5. The CDR3 runs 12 residues. CDR3 nucleotide sequence: TGTGCCTTTAGACAGGGGGAGTACGAGCAGTACGTC. This sequence encodes CAFRQGEYEQYV.

J is TRBJ2-5 and V is TRBV18, with TRBD1 matching over 7 bases. V gave up 2 bases and J gave up 1 base; unmatched junction bases: 1. CDR1 and CDR2 (germline): KGHSH, LQKENI. The CDR3 consists of 14 residues. The CDR3 region has the DNA TGTGCCAGCTCACCAAGGACAGGCCAAGAGACCCAGTACTTC. As protein: CASSPRTGQETQYF. Supplemented by reference TRBV18 and TRBJ2-5, the full variable domain reads NAGVMQNPRHLVRRRGQEARLRCSPMKGHSHVYWYRQLPEEGLKFMVYLQKENIIDESGMPKERFSAEFPKEGPSILRIQQVVRGDSAAYFCASSPRTGQETQYFGPGTRLLVL.

This clone was observed once. V gene TRBV7-2 combines with J gene TRBJ2-1; the D gene is possibly TRBD2 (5 bases). From germline, CDR1 is SGHTA and CDR2 FQGNSA. This CDR3 spans 16 amino acids. Trimming left V 2 bases short and J 0 bases short, with 11 bases between. The CDR3 reads CASSLSPGSSYNEQFF. In DNA, the CDR3 is TGTGCCAGCAGCTTAAGTCCGGGGAGCTCCTACAATGAGCAGTTCTTC.

This sequence joins TRBV29-1 and TRBJ2-3; D gene unclear. The CDR3 covers 13 residues. The germline V gene encodes CDR1 SQVTM and CDR2 ANQGSEA. The V end lost 1 base, the J end lost 6 bases, and 11 bases lay between the germline ends. This CDR3 reads CSVEAVFGDTQYF. The CDR3 nucleotides are TGCAGCGTTGAAGCGGTCTTCGGGGATACGCAGTATTTT.

The chain carries TRBV2 and TRBJ2-1, with D unresolved. Germline V gene lookup returns CDR1 SNHLY and CDR2 FYNNEI. There are 12 residues in the CDR3. Trimming took 4 bases from V and 8 from J, leaving 9 bases between them. In DNA, the CDR3 is TGTGCCAGCAGTGGGGATCGGCATGAGCAGTTCTTC. Amino acids: CASSGDRHEQFF.

The rearrangement uses TRBV7-9 and TRBJ2-5, with D tentatively TRBD1 (5 bases). This CDR3 has 13 residues. Trimming shortened V by 3 bases and J by 2 bases, and 7 bases separated the two germline ends. Germline CDR1 and CDR2: SEHNR and FQNEAQ (reference sequence). The CDR3 region has the DNA TGTGCCAGCAGCTTGACAGCACAAGAGACCCAGTACTTC. Its protein is CASSLTAQETQYF.

Only a few counts were recorded for this clone. This chain connects TRBV2 to TRBJ1-6, with 9 bases that match TRBD1. V lost 7 bases to trimming and J lost 7 bases; unmatched junction nucleotides: 2. Germline values: CDR1 SNHLY, CDR2 FYNNEI. The CDR3 is made up of 13 amino acids. CDR3 in DNA: TGTGCCAGCATGGACAGGGGAAATTCACCCCTCCACTTT. This translates into CASMDRGNSPLHF. Full variable domain (remainder filled in from reference TRBV2 and TRBJ1-6): EPEVTQTPSHQVTQMGQEVILRCVPISNHLYFYWYRQILGQKVEFLVSFYNNEISEKSEIFDDQFSVERPDGSNFTLKIRSTKLEDSAMYFCASMDRGNSPLHFGNGTRLTVT.

This chain joins TRBV27 and TRBJ2-3; tentative D call: TRBD1 (6 bases). This CDR3 has 15 amino acids. Trimming removed 5 bases from V and 1 base from J, with 13 bases in between. The V gene's germline CDR1 is MNHEY and CDR2 SMNVEV (reference sequence). The CDR3 nucleotides are TGTGCCAGCAGTCCTTCACAGGGAGGCACAGATACGCAGTATTTT. It codes for CASSPSQGGTDTQYF.

The chain recombines TRBV5-4 with TRBJ2-5; the match to TRBD2 covers 7 bases. The CDR3 totals 14 residues. V was clipped by 0 bases and J by 2 bases; unmatched bases: 1. Germline-derived CDR1 and CDR2 are SGHNT and YYREEE (reference sequence). This CDR3 is CASSLGGGQETQYF. The CDR3 DNA is TGTGCCAGCAGCTTGGGGGGAGGGCAAGAGACCCAGTACTTC. Combining the CDR3 with reference TRBV5-4 and TRBJ2-5 gives the whole variable domain ETGVTQSPTHLIKTRGQQVTLRCSSQSGHNTVSWYQQALGQGPQFIFQYYREEENGRGNFPPRFSGLQFPNYSSELNVNALELDDSALYLCASSLGGGQETQYFGPGTRLLVL.